The 8 T cell receptor beta chains below were found in one sample sequenced in a study of T cell responses to AZD1222 COVID-19 vaccine. Data came from immunoSEQ multiplex PCR; TCRdb stores just in-frame clones and leaves some out. The sample has roughly 140,000 clones, 75% to 95% seen once. The sample was peripheral blood, taken on day 0 of AZD1222 vaccination. These receptor sequences come from an adult in good health.

This chain joins TRBV7-3 and TRBJ2-3; 13 bases fit TRBD2. Germline V gene lookup returns CDR1 SGHTA and CDR2 FQGTGA. This CDR3 spans 17 amino acids. V lost 5 bases, J lost 5 bases, and 10 bases stayed unmatched. CDR3: CASSTKGLAGRGDTQYF. The CDR3 nucleotides read TGTGCCAGCAGCACCAAGGGACTAGCGGGAAGGGGAGATACGCAGTATTTT.

This clone was detected only once. Other DNA sequences in this sample translate to the same CDR3. This chain links TRBV12-3 or TRBV12-4 with TRBJ2-7; perhaps D is TRBD1 or TRBD2 (5 bases each). CDR3 length: 13 amino acids. V was clipped by 3 bases and J by 5 bases, with 11 bases between them. The DNA of the CDR3 is TGTGCCAGCAGTTTTGAGGGGTCCCACGAGCAGTACTTC. Its protein product is CASSFEGSHEQYF.

The V call is TRBV27, the J call TRBJ1-1; the match to TRBD1 covers 9 bases. The CDR3 is made up of 14 amino acids. Germline V CDR1 and CDR2: MNHEY, SMNVEV (reference sequence). The V gene end was trimmed by 2 bases and the J gene end by 6 bases; junction bases not matched to a gene: 4. The CDR3 DNA sequence: TGTGCCAGCAGTTTAAGGGACAGGGAACCTGAAGCTTTCTTT. It is translated as CASSLRDREPEAFF.

The chain joins TRBV20-1 to TRBJ2-7; D gene uncertain. CDR1 DFQATT and CDR2 SNEGSKA come from the germline V gene (reference sequence). Trimming took 4 bases from V and 7 from J, leaving 11 bases between them. The CDR3 spans 11 residues. The CDR3 DNA sequence: TGCAGTGCTACCCAAAGTCGGGAGCAGTACTTC. Its translation: CSATQSREQYF.

This chain links TRBV18 with TRBJ1-6, with D possibly matching TRBD1 (5 bases). The CDR3 covers 15 residues. The ends were cut back, 2 bases at V and 8 bases at J, with 13 bases in the middle. CDR1 is KGHSH, CDR2 LQKENI, per germline. CDR3 region: CASSPGRGWDSPLHF. The CDR3 nucleotides are TGTGCCAGCTCACCAGGGCGGGGCTGGGATTCACCCCTCCACTTT.

This clone was found a few times. The chain has TRBV5-1 and TRBJ1-1, with D maybe TRBD1 (6 bases). Germline CDR1 and CDR2: SGHRS and YFSETQ. Trimming shortened V by 0 bases and J by 9 bases, and 12 bases separated the two germline ends. CDR3 length: 13 amino acids. CDR3 coding DNA: TGCGCCAGCAGCTTGGAAGGGGGTCAACAAGCTTTCTTT. It is translated as CASSLEGGQQAFF.

This rearrangement joins TRBV2 to TRBJ2-7; the D gene is possibly TRBD1 (6 bases). Germline lookup yields CDR1 SNHLY and CDR2 FYNNEI. The CDR3 has 13 amino acids. The V gene lost 8 bases and the J gene lost 3 bases, with 14 bases spanning the gap. The CDR3 sequence: CASGQDSFYEQYF. For the CDR3, the DNA is TGTGCCAGCGGCCAGGACAGTTTCTACGAGCAGTACTTC.

This chain uses TRBV11-3 with TRBJ1-1, with 10 bases fitting TRBD1. CDR1 and CDR2 from the germline V gene are SGHNT and YENEEA. The CDR3 is made up of 17 amino acids. Trimming cost V 3 bases and J 0 bases; bases outside gene matches: 7. The CDR3 here is CASSFSGTGDLNTEAFF. The CDR3 DNA reads as TGTGCCAGCAGCTTTTCCGGGACAGGGGATCTGAACACTGAAGCTTTCTTT.